These 18 T cell receptor beta chains originate from one sample sequenced in a study of blood T cells in healthy people across ages. A sample-barcoded 5' primer and a J-beta primer mix were used in a second PCR of about 7 to 12 cycles. TCRdb fed the 5' RACE reads into MiXCR, producing one record per CDR3 protein. The repertoire has around 1,000,000 distinct CDR3 sequences, roughly a quarter of them found once; the top ten carry approximately 0.79%. This sample also appeared in a second study, on T cells of mothers and their children.

The sequencing sample was made of blood. The receptors were gathered from a girl aged 2 to 9 in good health.

In this sample, this clonotype turned up a few times. The chain employs TRBV9 and TRBJ2-3; D ambiguous. Trimming took 0 bases from V and 2 from J, leaving 7 bases between them. The CDR3 covers 14 residues. Germline values: CDR1 SGDLS, CDR2 YYNGEE. The CDR3 sequence is CASSVETSTDTQYF. Written as DNA, the CDR3 is TGTGCCAGCAGCGTAGAAACCTCCACAGATACGCAGTATTTT.

A few counts support this clonotype. The chain recombines TRBV5-1 with TRBJ2-5, with 8 bases matching TRBD2. The J call may be mistaken, given a closer DNA end match to TRBJ2-7. The germline V gene encodes CDR1 SGHRS and CDR2 YFSETQ. This CDR3 spans 15 amino acids. Written as DNA, the CDR3 is TGCGCCAGCAGCTTGGGGACTAGCCCATCCTACGAGCAGTACTTC. It codes for CASSLGTSPSYEQYF.

The genes are TRBV27 and TRBJ1-2; tentatively, D is TRBD1 (5 bases). Germline values: CDR1 MNHEY, CDR2 SMNVEV (reference sequence). Trimming pared 0 bases from V and 3 bases from J, leaving 17 bases between. The CDR3 has 17 residues. CDR3: CASSLSRTKSQDYGYTF. The CDR3 nucleotides read TGTGCCAGCAGTTTATCCCGGACAAAGTCGCAGGACTATGGCTACACCTTC.

The chain uses TRBV29-1 and TRBJ2-3; D might be TRBD1 (6 bases). CDR1 is SQVTM, CDR2 ANQGSEA, per germline. The CDR3 covers 11 residues. V was cut by 6 bases and J by 6 bases, with 10 bases left in between. The CDR3 protein is CSVNQGDTQYF. CDR3 sequence (DNA): TGCAGCGTGAACCAGGGGGATACGCAGTATTTT.

This clonotype was counted a few times. The chain has TRBV2 and TRBJ1-1, with D possibly TRBD1 on 6 matching bases. Germline CDR1 is SNHLY and CDR2 is FYNNEI. V was trimmed by 6 bases and J by 1 base, leaving 15 bases between them. There are 15 residues in the CDR3. CDR3 loop: CASRSGEGGNTEAFF. In nucleotides, the CDR3 is TGTGCCAGCAGATCAGGGGAGGGCGGGAACACTGAAGCTTTCTTT. The full variable domain, with the rest looked up from reference TRBV2 and TRBJ1-1, is EPEVTQTPSHQVTQMGQEVILRCVPISNHLYFYWYRQILGQKVEFLVSFYNNEISEKSEIFDDQFSVERPDGSNFTLKIRSTKLEDSAMYFCASRSGEGGNTEAFFGQGTRLTVV.

The genes are TRBV6-5 and TRBJ1-1; D is perhaps TRBD1 (5 bases). Looked up from germline, CDR1 is MNHEY and CDR2 is SVGAGI. The V end lost 6 bases, the J end lost 1 base, and 9 bases lay between the germline ends. This CDR3 spans 13 amino acids. The CDR3 loop reads CASRFGTNTEAFF. Written as DNA, the CDR3 is TGTGCCAGCAGGTTCGGGACGAACACTGAAGCTTTCTTT.

The V gene is TRBV12-3 or TRBV12-4, the J gene TRBJ1-2, with D perhaps TRBD1 (5 bases). This CDR3 is built from 13 residues. V shed 7 bases and J shed 3 bases, with 12 bases lying between them. CDR3 sequence reads: CASTDGGDYGYTF. DNA for the CDR3: TGTGCCAGCACTGATGGGGGTGACTATGGCTACACCTTC.

This clonotype was detected a few times. CDR3 residues: CASSHQSGTGGPYEQYF. CDR3 nucleotide sequence: TGTGCCAGCAGCCATCAATCCGGGACAGGGGGCCCCTACGAGCAGTACTTC. This chain uses TRBV7-9 with TRBJ2-7, with 12 bases fitting TRBD1. The CDR3 loop spans 17 amino acids. The germline V gene encodes CDR1 SEHNR and CDR2 FQNEAQ (reference sequence). V lost 5 bases, J lost 2 bases, and 10 bases stayed unmatched.

This sequence joins TRBV7-2 and TRBJ2-5; no reliable D call. V was pared by 1 base and J by 5 bases, with 11 bases between. The CDR3 is 14 amino acids. In germline, CDR1 is SGHTA, CDR2 FQGNSA. CDR3 nucleotides: TGTGCCAGCAGCTTAGAAGCTAGGACCGAGACCCAGTACTTC. It translates to CASSLEARTETQYF.

This clonotype was seen a handful of times. The chain combines TRBV20-1 with TRBJ1-4; TRBD1 is a possible D gene (6 bases). The V gene lost 0 bases and the J gene lost 2 bases, with 7 bases spanning the gap. The CDR3 runs 14 residues. CDR1 and CDR2 from the germline V gene are DFQATT and SNEGSKA (reference sequence). CDR3 DNA sequence: TGCAGTGCTAGAGATGGGGGCACTAATGAAAAACTGTTTTTT. It yields the protein CSARDGGTNEKLFF.

This clonotype was observed a handful of times. The rearrangement links TRBV29-1 to TRBJ2-7, with a possible D match to TRBD2 (5 bases). There are 11 residues in the CDR3. Germline CDR1 reads SQVTM; CDR2 reads ANQGSEA. Trimming cost V 6 bases and J 1 base, with 7 bases left between them. The DNA for the CDR3 is TGCAGCGTGCGGAGGTCCTACGAGCAGTACTTC. Translating gives CSVRRSYEQYF.

The genes are TRBV12-3 or TRBV12-4 and TRBJ2-7; TRBD1 agrees at 7 bases. V trimming: 4 bases; J trimming: 5 bases; junction bases outside the gene matches: 14. This CDR3 spans 16 amino acids. CDR3 loop: CASSSYPTPGQNEQYF. The DNA for the CDR3 is TGTGCCAGCAGTTCGTACCCTACCCCGGGACAGAACGAGCAGTACTTC.

The chain couples TRBV29-1 to TRBJ1-2; no reliable D call. In germline, CDR1 is SQVTM, CDR2 ANQGSEA. V was cut by 7 bases and J by 2 bases, with 8 bases left in between. CDR3 length equals 11 residues. CDR3 sequence (DNA): TGCAGCGCATCACACAACTATGGCTACACCTTC. Translating it yields CSASHNYGYTF.

The chain recombines TRBV4-2 with TRBJ2-5; 7 bases align to TRBD2. The better agreement between TRBJ2-7 and the DNA end casts doubt on the J call. This CDR3 region has 19 residues. Germline assignment: CDR1 LGHNA and CDR2 YNFKEQ. CDR3 in amino acids: CASSQDREPSGTLLYEQYF. The CDR3 DNA reads as TGTGCCAGCAGCCAAGATCGAGAGCCAAGCGGGACTTTACTCTACGAGCAGTACTTC.

As for this clonotype: At one of its ends the junction is not consistent with the germline gene, which may arise from a read error. This chain links TRBV20-1 with TRBJ1-3; D gene unclear. Germline values: CDR1 DFQATT, CDR2 SNEGSKA (reference sequence). This CDR3 has 16 residues. In DNA, the CDR3 is TGCAGTGCTAGAGTCCCACACGGAATTCTTGGAAACGCCATATATTTT. Encoded protein: CSARVPHGILGNAIYF.

The rearrangement joins TRBV6-5 to TRBJ1-4, with D maybe TRBD1 (5 bases). Trimming shortened V by 6 bases and J by 4 bases, and 12 bases separated the two germline ends. Germline V lookup: CDR1 MNHEY, CDR2 SVGAGI. The CDR3 is made up of 14 amino acids. CDR3: CASRAGTDNEKLFF. As DNA, the CDR3 is TGTGCCAGCAGGGCCGGGACGGATAATGAAAAACTGTTTTTT.

The rearrangement uses TRBV20-1 and TRBJ2-5, with D perhaps matching TRBD1 or TRBD2 (7 bases each). With 5 bases removed from V and 3 bases from J, the gap between germline ends came to 19 bases. The CDR3 runs 15 residues. CDR1 is DFQATT and CDR2 is SNEGSKA in the germline V gene (reference sequence). CDR3 amino acids: CSAVKAGQKKETQYF. In nucleotides, the CDR3 is TGCAGTGCTGTAAAAGCGGGACAGAAAAAAGAGACCCAGTACTTC.

This clonotype was seen a few times. The genes are TRBV29-1 and TRBJ1-4, with 9 bases fitting TRBD1. Germline V gene data show CDR1 as SQVTM and CDR2 as ANQGSEA. The CDR3 contains 14 residues. V shed 2 bases, J shed 10 bases, and the junction held 8 bases outside the gene matches. The CDR3 nucleotides read TGCAGCGTTGAAACCGACAGGGGGACGGGAAAACTGTTTTTT. It translates to CSVETDRGTGKLFF.